These T cell receptor beta chains were read from a single sample in a study of PD-L1 blockade in urothelial cancer. Assay used: immunoSEQ multiplex PCR; TCRdb lists only in-frame clones, some missing. The sample holds around 80,000 clones, 80% to 95% seen once. The material sequenced was PBMCs, taken around atezolizumab (anti-PD-L1) treatment. These receptors came from an elderly woman with urothelial cancer. The conserved cysteine and the conserved F or W are not part of the CDR3 here. Fields, in order: V gene, J gene, clone size, CDR3 protein. Not every row has a clone size; where given, it reads once, few, many or a size class.

v_call: TRBV28; j_call: TRBJ2-3; clone_size: once; cdr3_aa: ASSTITDTQY
v_call: TRBV30; j_call: TRBJ2-3; clone_size: .; cdr3_aa: AWSATSGTDTQY
v_call: TRBV5-1; j_call: TRBJ2-1; clone_size: .; cdr3_aa: ASSSGLNDQF
v_call: TRBV27; j_call: TRBJ1-5; clone_size: .; cdr3_aa: ASSPEGDIDQPQH
v_call: TRBV7-9; j_call: TRBJ2-2; clone_size: .; cdr3_aa: ASSFGEEGGLYTGELF
v_call: TRBV30; j_call: TRBJ2-4; clone_size: .; cdr3_aa: AWSELAGGPGRIAKNIQY
v_call: TRBV10-2; j_call: TRBJ1-1; clone_size: .; cdr3_aa: ASSESHGTGATEAF
v_call: TRBV5-1; j_call: TRBJ1-2; clone_size: .; cdr3_aa: ASSPDSQANYGYT
v_call: TRBV5-6; j_call: TRBJ2-7; clone_size: .; cdr3_aa: ASSTGQTAPSREQY
v_call: TRBV29-1; j_call: TRBJ2-1; clone_size: .; cdr3_aa: SVRGQNNNEQF